These T cell receptor beta chains were read from a single sample in a study of naive and memory T cell subsets. TCRdb re-called the UMI-ligation and nested PCR reads with MiXCR, one entry per CDR3 protein. The table records 32,000 or so distinct CDR3 sequences, 10% to 15% of them present only once. The sample taken for sequencing was effector memory CD4+ T cells from blood. Every receptor here comes from a human donor in good health. Both conserved end residues are part of each CDR3. The D gene is left open where the match is weak. Clone size is shown for a subset of rows, as once, few, many or a class of expanded clone.

v_gene	abundance	j_gene	d_gene	CDR3nt	CDR3aa
TRBV4-3	many	TRBJ2-7	.	TGCGCCAGCAGCCAACTCGGGACTGCGGGGGAGCAGTACTTC	CASSQLGTAGEQYF
TRBV19	.	TRBJ1-5	TRBD1	TGTGCCAGCCGCGACAGGGAGGGCAATCAGCCCCAGCATTTT	CASRDREGNQPQHF
TRBV20-1	few	TRBJ1-6	.	TGCAGTGCTAGCCCTATCGGGGGTAGGGTTAATTCACCCCTCCACTTT	CSASPIGGRVNSPLHF
TRBV7-8	many	TRBJ2-5	TRBD1	TGTGCCAGCAGCTCAAGGGACAGGGCAGAGACCCAGTACTTC	CASSSRDRAETQYF
TRBV15	few	TRBJ1-4	.	TGTGCCACCACGCCGACTCGGACACAATTGAGTGAAAAACTGTTTTTT	CATTPTRTQLSEKLFF
TRBV27	many	TRBJ1-5	.	TGTGCCAGCGCCTCCTCCGCAGGCGCCCCCAATCAGCCCCAGCATTTT	CASASSAGAPNQPQHF
TRBV2	.	TRBJ2-7	TRBD2	TGTGCCAGCAGACTAGCGGGGCTCTCCTACGAGCAGAACTTC	CASRLAGLSYEQNF
TRBV5-1	many	TRBJ2-5	.	TGCGCCAGCAGCTCAAGCGCATTTTGGGAGACCCAGTACTTC	CASSSSAFWETQYF
TRBV4-3	.	TRBJ1-2	TRBD1	TGCGCCAGCAGCGGGACAGGGCTCTATGGCTACACCTTC	CASSGTGLYGYTF
TRBV20-1	.	TRBJ2-4	TRBD1	TGCAGTGCTAGAGAGAGGACAGGGGGCTTAGCCAAAAACATTCAGTACTTC	CSARERTGGLAKNIQYF
TRBV20-1	few	TRBJ2-5	TRBD1	TGCAGTGCTCCAGGACAGGGGTTGTACCAAGAGACCCAGTACTTC	CSAPGQGLYQETQYF
TRBV10-3	many	TRBJ2-5	.	TGTGCCATCAGCGGGACACAGCGAGAGACCCAGTACTTC	CAISGTQRETQYF
TRBV20-1	.	TRBJ2-2	.	TGCAGTGCTGGACCCTTTTGGAACACCGGGGAGCTGTTTTTT	CSAGPFWNTGELFF
TRBV27	few	TRBJ1-2	.	TGTGCCAGCAGTTTACGAGGAGGTGCGGATGGCTACACCTTC	CASSLRGGADGYTF
TRBV2	few	TRBJ2-2	.	TGTGCCAGCAGTGTGACCCAGACCGGGGAGCTGTTTTTT	CASSVTQTGELFF
TRBV13	.	TRBJ2-1	TRBD1	TGTGCCAGCAGCTCGCGACAGGGGGCGGATGAGCAGTTCTTC	CASSSRQGADEQFF
TRBV5-4	few	TRBJ1-3	TRBD1	TGTGCCAGCAGCTCCAGGACAGGGTCGAACACCATATATTTT	CASSSRTGSNTIYF
TRBV19	many	TRBJ2-2	.	TGTGCCAGTAGTAAGGGGAGTAACGTCGGACGCGGGGAGCTGTTTTTT	CASSKGSNVGRGELFF
TRBV12-5	many	TRBJ2-1	TRBD2	TGTGCTAGTGGTCCGGATTTGAGCGGGAGGGCCTACAATGAGCAGTTCTTC	CASGPDLSGRAYNEQFF
TRBV29-1	many	TRBJ2-3	.	TGCAGCGTTCCGGGGAGCCCTAGGACAGATACGCAGTATTTT	CSVPGSPRTDTQYF
TRBV10-3	.	TRBJ2-3	.	TGTGCCATCAGTGAGTCAGGGTCCGGCACAGATACGCAGTATTTT	CAISESGSGTDTQYF
TRBV12-3/TRBV12-4	few	TRBJ1-1	.	TGTGCCAGCAGCCAGGGGATCGGCACTGAAGCTTTCTTT	CASSQGIGTEAFF
TRBV5-1	many	TRBJ1-4	.	TGCGCCAGCAGCTTGAGGACAGCAACTAATGAAAAACTGTTTTTT	CASSLRTATNEKLFF
TRBV24-1	.	TRBJ1-1	.	TGTGCCACCAGTGCCCCGTCGGGGGGCGGGGACACTGAAGCTTTCTTT	CATSAPSGGGDTEAFF
TRBV29-1	many	TRBJ2-1	.	TGCAGCGTTGCAGGGCAGAGCTCCTACAATGAGCAGTTCTTC	CSVAGQSSYNEQFF
TRBV11-2	few	TRBJ2-1	.	TGTGCCAGCAGCTTAATCGGGGAAGGTGGGCAGTTCTTC	CASSLIGEGGQFF
TRBV4-1	many	TRBJ2-1	.	TGCGCCAGCAGCCAAGGGGACACTCCTTACAATGAGCAGTTCTTC	CASSQGDTPYNEQFF
TRBV14	.	TRBJ1-1	.	TGTGCCACCGGACGGGGCACTGAAGCTTTCTTT	CATGRGTEAFF
TRBV10-3	many	TRBJ2-1	.	TGTGCCACCAGAGAGAACAATGAGCAGTTCTTC	CATRENNEQFF
TRBV5-1	few	TRBJ1-1	.	TGCGCCAGCAGCCCGGGGACTGGTTATAACACTGAAGCTTTCTTT	CASSPGTGYNTEAFF
TRBV4-2	few	TRBJ2-1	.	TGTGCCAGCAGCGGGGGTTCTGGTCCAGCCAATGAGCAGTTCTTC	CASSGGSGPANEQFF
TRBV3-1	.	TRBJ2-3	.	TGTGCCAGCAGCCAAGGCCGTACAGGCAGGGATACGCAGTATTTT	CASSQGRTGRDTQYF
TRBV20-1	.	TRBJ2-1	TRBD2	TGCAGTGGTTTTCCTAGCGGAGTACCCAATGAGCAGTTCTTC	CSGFPSGVPNEQFF
TRBV14	.	TRBJ1-1	.	TGTGCCAGCAGCCTTGCAGTGAACACTGAAGCTTTCTTT	CASSLAVNTEAFF
TRBV10-3	few	TRBJ2-3	.	TGTGCCATCAGTGAACCTTCCCGTCGCTTCACAGATACGCAGTATTTT	CAISEPSRRFTDTQYF
TRBV10-3	.	TRBJ1-2	.	TGTGCCATCAGTGGGGACATGACGTCGTACTATGGCTACACCTTC	CAISGDMTSYYGYTF
TRBV6-6	few	TRBJ1-1	.	TGTGCCAGCAGTCCTCCCAGGAGGGGCATGAACACTGAAGCTTTCTTT	CASSPPRRGMNTEAFF
TRBV12-3/TRBV12-4	few	TRBJ1-6	.	TGTGCCAGCAGTCCACCGCCGGGACGCGGAATGGCCAAGAATTCACCCCTCCACTTT	CASSPPPGRGMAKNSPLHF
TRBV20-1	.	TRBJ2-1	.	TGCAGTGCTCGTCTCGGTTGGAATGAGCAGTTCTTC	CSARLGWNEQFF
TRBV20-1	many	TRBJ2-7	TRBD2	TGCAGTGCTAGGGCGGGAGCGGCCTACGAGCAGTACTTC	CSARAGAAYEQYF
TRBV5-1	.	TRBJ2-5	.	TGCGCCAGCAGCACCGGACAGATTCAAGAGACCCAGTACTTC	CASSTGQIQETQYF
TRBV20-1	few	TRBJ1-2	TRBD1	TGCAGTGCTCCCACCTCGGGGACAGCTAACTATGGCTACACCTTC	CSAPTSGTANYGYTF
TRBV20-1	many	TRBJ2-7	.	TGCAGTGCTAGGTTCGAGGGGAGCTCCTACGAGCAGTACTTC	CSARFEGSSYEQYF
TRBV12-3/TRBV12-4	few	TRBJ2-2	TRBD1	TGTGCCAGCAGGACAGGGGGTAACACCGGGGAGCTGTTTTTT	CASRTGGNTGELFF
TRBV20-1	few	TRBJ2-5	TRBD2	TGCAGTGCTAGGACTAGCGGGAGAAACCAAGAGACCCAGTACTTC	CSARTSGRNQETQYF
TRBV28	few	TRBJ2-1	.	TGTGCCAGCAGTAGGGCCGATGAGCAGTTCTTC	CASSRADEQFF
TRBV28	many	TRBJ2-7	.	TGTGCCAGCAGTTGGAAGCCGGGGACTGTCTCCTACGAGCAGTACTTC	CASSWKPGTVSYEQYF